This TCR beta chain emerged from a study of T cells in Graves' hyperthyroidism and ophthalmopathy. This clonotype was recorded once. Germline V gene lookup returns CDR1 KGHDR and CDR2 SFDVKD. This CDR3 is built from 12 residues. The ends were cut back, 3 bases at V and 9 bases at J, with 11 bases in the middle. Authors of the study amplified TCR beta CDR3 regions from RNA transcripts. The TCR CDR3 was amplified in a first-round RT-PCR using the HTBI primer set. TCRdb ran MiXCR on the multiplex PCR reads and lists one entry per CDR3 protein. The table shows under 700,000 distinct CDR3 sequences, with more than 45% occurring only once.

The gene calls are TRBV24-1 and TRBJ2-7; no firm D call. Sequencing was performed on peripheral blood or thyroid tissue (not recorded which). This TCR derives from a woman aged 18-29 years with Graves' hyperthyroidism. The CDR3 loop reads CATSDGRDGQYF. The CDR3 DNA follows: TGTGCCACCAGTGATGGTCGAGACGGGCAGTACTTC.